These T cell receptor beta chains were read from a single sample in a study of blood T cell repertoires in COVID-19. The protocol was immunoSEQ multiplex PCR, while the TCRdb copy is restricted to in-frame clones and leaves out a portion. Altogether 60,000 to 80,000 clones are present, roughly 90% being singletons, with the ten largest covering approximately 1.2%. Sequencing was done on a sample of peripheral blood. The receptors were gathered from a woman older than 75 with acute or convalescent COVID-19. Each CDR3 is given with its conserved first and last residue. The D gene is left open where the match is weak. Rows give clone size only sometimes, using once, few, many, or a class for an expanded clone.

cdr3_aa: CSATLGGIPDTQYF
cdr3_nt: TGCAGCGCCACTCTGGGGGGGATCCCAGATACGCAGTATTTT
v_call: TRBV29-1
d_call: TRBD2
clone_size: -
j_call: TRBJ2-3
cdr3_length: 14

cdr3_aa: CASSLGQGWGNEQFF
cdr3_nt: TGTGCCAGCAGTCTGGGACAGGGGTGGGGGAATGAGCAGTTCTTC
v_call: TRBV2
d_call: TRBD1
clone_size: few
j_call: TRBJ2-1
cdr3_length: 15

cdr3_aa: CASRGSGGRANTDTQYF
cdr3_nt: TGTGCCAGCAGGGGGTCTGGTGGCAGGGCTAACACAGATACGCAGTATTTT
v_call: TRBV28
d_call: -
clone_size: -
j_call: TRBJ2-3
cdr3_length: 17

cdr3_aa: CASSPTGISNQPQHF
cdr3_nt: TGTGCCAGCTCACCGACGGGGATTAGCAATCAGCCCCAGCATTTT
v_call: TRBV18
d_call: -
clone_size: -
j_call: TRBJ1-5
cdr3_length: 15

cdr3_aa: CASSLFKGQGTQYF
cdr3_nt: TGTGCCAGCAGCTTATTCAAGGGACAAGGGACCCAGTACTTC
v_call: TRBV13
d_call: -
clone_size: -
j_call: TRBJ2-5
cdr3_length: 14

cdr3_aa: CASSRSGSGELFF
cdr3_nt: TGTGCCAGCAGCCGTAGCGGGTCCGGGGAGCTGTTTTTT
v_call: TRBV7-3
d_call: TRBD2
clone_size: -
j_call: TRBJ2-2
cdr3_length: 13

cdr3_aa: CASIPNGGGQETQYF
cdr3_nt: TGTGCCAGCATTCCAAACGGGGGGGGTCAAGAGACCCAGTACTTC
v_call: TRBV7-9
d_call: TRBD2
clone_size: -
j_call: TRBJ2-5
cdr3_length: 15

cdr3_aa: CASSLASGANTGELFF
cdr3_nt: TGTGCCAGCAGCTTAGCGTCAGGGGCTAACACCGGGGAGCTGTTTTTT
v_call: TRBV7-7
d_call: -
clone_size: -
j_call: TRBJ2-2
cdr3_length: 16

cdr3_aa: CASSYGGNSPLHF
cdr3_nt: TGTGCCAGCAGCTATGGGGGCAATTCACCCCTCCACTTT
v_call: TRBV7-9
d_call: -
clone_size: -
j_call: TRBJ1-6
cdr3_length: 13

cdr3_aa: CASSDSLAGTPQYF
cdr3_nt: TGCGCCAGCAGTGACAGTCTAGCGGGGACCCCTCAGTACTTC
v_call: TRBV10-1
d_call: TRBD2
clone_size: -
j_call: TRBJ2-4
cdr3_length: 14

cdr3_aa: CASSRDSYNEQFF
cdr3_nt: TGTGCCAGCAGCAGAGACTCCTACAATGAGCAGTTCTTC
v_call: TRBV7-3
d_call: -
clone_size: -
j_call: TRBJ2-1
cdr3_length: 13

cdr3_aa: CASSQTSGSYNEQFF
cdr3_nt: TGTGCCAGCAGTCAGACTAGCGGGAGCTACAATGAGCAGTTCTTC
v_call: TRBV11-1
d_call: TRBD2
clone_size: -
j_call: TRBJ2-1
cdr3_length: 15

cdr3_aa: CAIAVTSGTDTQYF
cdr3_nt: TGTGCCATCGCAGTGACTAGCGGCACAGATACGCAGTATTTT
v_call: TRBV10-3
d_call: TRBD2
clone_size: -
j_call: TRBJ2-3
cdr3_length: 14

cdr3_aa: CASSPYLTGGYGYTF
cdr3_nt: TGTGCCAGCAGTCCCTACCTTACAGGGGGCTATGGCTACACCTTC
v_call: TRBV6-5
d_call: TRBD1
clone_size: -
j_call: TRBJ1-2
cdr3_length: 15

cdr3_aa: CASSVAGAGQETQYF
cdr3_nt: TGTGCCAGCAGCGTAGCGGGAGCGGGTCAAGAGACCCAGTACTTC
v_call: TRBV7-9
d_call: TRBD2
clone_size: once
j_call: TRBJ2-5
cdr3_length: 15

cdr3_aa: CASRSATGVQETQYF
cdr3_nt: TGCGCCAGCAGATCAGCGACAGGGGTTCAAGAGACCCAGTACTTC
v_call: TRBV5-1
d_call: TRBD1
clone_size: -
j_call: TRBJ2-5
cdr3_length: 15

cdr3_aa: CASSRSPGQAGNTIYF
cdr3_nt: TGTGCCAGCAGCCGATCACCGGGACAGGCTGGAAACACCATATATTTT
v_call: TRBV7-3
d_call: TRBD1
clone_size: -
j_call: TRBJ1-3
cdr3_length: 16

cdr3_aa: CASSPWGTGEAFF
cdr3_nt: TGTGCCAGCAGCCCTTGGGGGACAGGAGAAGCTTTCTTT
v_call: TRBV3-1/TRBV3-2
d_call: TRBD1
clone_size: -
j_call: TRBJ1-1
cdr3_length: 13

cdr3_aa: CAWSVGGIGGLDIQYF
cdr3_nt: TGTGCCTGGAGTGTAGGAGGAATCGGGGGGCTTGACATTCAGTACTTC
v_call: TRBV30
d_call: -
clone_size: -
j_call: TRBJ2-4
cdr3_length: 16

cdr3_aa: CASSVWSRGEAFF
cdr3_nt: TGTGCCAGCAGCGTATGGTCGCGGGGTGAAGCTTTCTTT
v_call: TRBV9
d_call: -
clone_size: -
j_call: TRBJ1-1
cdr3_length: 13

cdr3_aa: CASSFSRNTEAFF
cdr3_nt: TGTGCCAGCAGCTTTAGCAGGAACACTGAAGCTTTCTTT
v_call: TRBV7-3
d_call: -
clone_size: -
j_call: TRBJ1-1
cdr3_length: 13

cdr3_aa: CASGAWREEHF
cdr3_nt: TGTGCCAGCGGAGCCTGGCGGGAGGAGCATTTT
v_call: TRBV27
d_call: -
clone_size: -
j_call: TRBJ1-5
cdr3_length: 11

cdr3_aa: CASTHGGGLNSPLHF
cdr3_nt: TGTGCCTCCACCCATGGGGGGGGGCTTAATTCACCCCTCCACTTT
v_call: TRBV30
d_call: -
clone_size: -
j_call: TRBJ1-6
cdr3_length: 15

cdr3_aa: CASTFSGLAGNFSYNEQFF
cdr3_nt: TGTGCCAGCACCTTTTCGGGACTAGCGGGCAACTTCTCCTACAATGAGCAGTTCTTC
v_call: TRBV5-8
d_call: TRBD2
clone_size: -
j_call: TRBJ2-1
cdr3_length: 19

cdr3_aa: CASTPGRGRSNYGYTF
cdr3_nt: TGTGCCAGTACTCCCGGCCGGGGTCGGTCCAACTATGGCTACACCTTC
v_call: TRBV19
d_call: -
clone_size: once
j_call: TRBJ1-2
cdr3_length: 16

cdr3_aa: CATGDWAGNTIYF
cdr3_nt: TGTGCCACCGGGGATTGGGCTGGAAACACCATATATTTT
v_call: TRBV6-6
d_call: -
clone_size: -
j_call: TRBJ1-3
cdr3_length: 13

cdr3_aa: CASSLEFQGSYNEQFF
cdr3_nt: TGCGCCAGCAGCTTGGAGTTTCAGGGCTCCTACAATGAGCAGTTCTTC
v_call: TRBV5-1
d_call: -
clone_size: -
j_call: TRBJ2-1
cdr3_length: 16

cdr3_aa: CASSQDPWTGGSGANVLTF
cdr3_nt: TGTGCCAGCAGCCAAGATCCTTGGACAGGGGGCTCTGGGGCCAACGTCCTGACTTTC
v_call: TRBV14
d_call: TRBD1
clone_size: few
j_call: TRBJ2-6
cdr3_length: 19

cdr3_aa: CASSIQGGGYGYTF
cdr3_nt: TGTGCCAGTAGTATCCAGGGAGGGGGGTATGGCTACACCTTC
v_call: TRBV19
d_call: -
clone_size: -
j_call: TRBJ1-2
cdr3_length: 14

cdr3_aa: CASSISGNTEAFF
cdr3_nt: TGTGCCAGTAGTATATCAGGGAACACTGAAGCTTTCTTT
v_call: TRBV19
d_call: -
clone_size: -
j_call: TRBJ1-1
cdr3_length: 13

cdr3_aa: CASSQGLAGGQFF
cdr3_nt: TGTGCCAGCAGCCAAGGACTAGCGGGAGGGCAGTTCTTC
v_call: TRBV3-1/TRBV3-2
d_call: TRBD2
clone_size: once
j_call: TRBJ2-1
cdr3_length: 13

cdr3_aa: CASSPYGQGAVGNVGNEKLFF
cdr3_nt: TGTGCCAGCAGCCCATATGGACAGGGGGCAGTGGGCAACGTCGGTAATGAAAAACTGTTTTTT
v_call: TRBV28
d_call: TRBD1
clone_size: -
j_call: TRBJ1-4
cdr3_length: 21

cdr3_aa: CASSLVSTHGANVLTF
cdr3_nt: TGTGCCAGCAGCTTAGTTTCCACTCATGGGGCCAACGTCCTGACTTTC
v_call: TRBV7-2
d_call: -
clone_size: -
j_call: TRBJ2-6
cdr3_length: 16

cdr3_aa: CASSPRTGGIPQHF
cdr3_nt: TGTGCCAGCAGCCCACGGACGGGGGGGATACCCCAGCATTTT
v_call: TRBV7-8
d_call: -
clone_size: -
j_call: TRBJ1-5
cdr3_length: 14

cdr3_aa: CASSGQNGQTYEQYF
cdr3_nt: TGTGCCAGCTCAGGCCAAAACGGACAAACCTACGAGCAGTACTTC
v_call: TRBV18
d_call: -
clone_size: -
j_call: TRBJ2-7
cdr3_length: 15

cdr3_aa: CASSLEQYGYTF
cdr3_nt: TGCGCCAGCAGCTTGGAACAGTATGGCTACACCTTC
v_call: TRBV5-1
d_call: -
clone_size: -
j_call: TRBJ1-2
cdr3_length: 12

cdr3_aa: CASSLTGTGFPGDTIYF
cdr3_nt: TGTGCCAGCAGCTTGACCGGGACGGGTTTTCCGGGAGACACCATATATTTT
v_call: TRBV11-2
d_call: -
clone_size: -
j_call: TRBJ1-3
cdr3_length: 17

cdr3_aa: CASSEGPLTQHF
cdr3_nt: TGTGCCAGCAGTGAGGGGCCTTTGACCCAGCATTTT
v_call: TRBV6-1
d_call: -
clone_size: -
j_call: TRBJ1-5
cdr3_length: 12

cdr3_aa: CASSDHTGEDYGYTF
cdr3_nt: TGTGCCAGCAGCGACCATACAGGGGAGGACTATGGCTACACCTTC
v_call: TRBV7-8
d_call: TRBD1
clone_size: -
j_call: TRBJ1-2
cdr3_length: 15

cdr3_aa: CAWNRDRGEKLFF
cdr3_nt: TGTGCCTGGAACCGGGACAGGGGTGAAAAACTGTTTTTT
v_call: TRBV30
d_call: TRBD1
clone_size: -
j_call: TRBJ1-4
cdr3_length: 13

cdr3_aa: CASSPSDRGRPQHF
cdr3_nt: TGTGCCAGCAGTCCCTCGGACAGGGGACGGCCCCAGCATTTT
v_call: TRBV28
d_call: TRBD1
clone_size: -
j_call: TRBJ1-5
cdr3_length: 14

cdr3_aa: CASSLGGIQGYGYTF
cdr3_nt: TGTGCCAGCAGCTTGGGCGGTATCCAGGGGTATGGCTACACCTTC
v_call: TRBV5-8
d_call: -
clone_size: -
j_call: TRBJ1-2
cdr3_length: 15

cdr3_aa: CASSFSGGDYTGELFF
cdr3_nt: TGTGCCAGCAGCTTTAGCGGGGGGGATTACACCGGGGAGCTGTTTTTT
v_call: TRBV4-2
d_call: TRBD2
clone_size: -
j_call: TRBJ2-2
cdr3_length: 16

cdr3_aa: CASSSKRGGQDEKLFF
cdr3_nt: TGTGCCAGCAGCTCTAAACGTGGGGGACAGGATGAAAAACTGTTTTTT
v_call: TRBV5-4
d_call: TRBD1
clone_size: -
j_call: TRBJ1-4
cdr3_length: 16

cdr3_aa: CAISLTRGYEQYF
cdr3_nt: TGTGCCATCTCCCTTACGCGGGGGTACGAGCAGTACTTC
v_call: TRBV10-3
d_call: TRBD2
clone_size: -
j_call: TRBJ2-7
cdr3_length: 13

cdr3_aa: CASSRQGADGGYTF
cdr3_nt: TGTGCCAGTAGCCGACAGGGGGCAGATGGGGGCTACACCTTC
v_call: TRBV19
d_call: TRBD1
clone_size: -
j_call: TRBJ1-2
cdr3_length: 14

cdr3_aa: CASSSGGSGGVGELFF
cdr3_nt: TGTGCCAGCAGCTCCGGCGGGAGCGGGGGAGTCGGGGAGCTGTTTTTT
v_call: TRBV13
d_call: TRBD2
clone_size: -
j_call: TRBJ2-2
cdr3_length: 16

cdr3_aa: CASSLAGDQPQHF
cdr3_nt: TGTGCCAGCAGTTTAGCCGGGGATCAGCCCCAGCATTTT
v_call: TRBV12-3/TRBV12-4
d_call: -
clone_size: -
j_call: TRBJ1-5
cdr3_length: 13

cdr3_aa: CASSLDGGGQPQHF
cdr3_nt: TGTGCCAGCAGCTTAGATGGGGGGGGTCAGCCCCAGCATTTT
v_call: TRBV11-2
d_call: -
clone_size: -
j_call: TRBJ1-5
cdr3_length: 14

cdr3_aa: CATSRAHRGNQPQHF
cdr3_nt: TGTGCCACCAGCAGAGCCCACAGGGGCAATCAGCCCCAGCATTTT
v_call: TRBV15
d_call: -
clone_size: -
j_call: TRBJ1-5
cdr3_length: 15